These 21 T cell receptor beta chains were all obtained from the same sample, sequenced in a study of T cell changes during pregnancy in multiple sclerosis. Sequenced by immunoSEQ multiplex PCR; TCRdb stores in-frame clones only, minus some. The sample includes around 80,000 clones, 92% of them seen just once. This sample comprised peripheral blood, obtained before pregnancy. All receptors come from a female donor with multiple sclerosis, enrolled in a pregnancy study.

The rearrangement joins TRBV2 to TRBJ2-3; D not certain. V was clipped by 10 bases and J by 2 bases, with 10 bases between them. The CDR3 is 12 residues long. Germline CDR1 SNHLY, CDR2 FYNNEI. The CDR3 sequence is CATSRDTDTQYF. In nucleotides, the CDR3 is TGTGCCACCTCGAGAGACACAGATACGCAGTATTTT.

The CDR3 sequence is CASSKGQGVRQPQHF. The DNA for the CDR3 is TGTGCCAGCAGCAAGGGACAGGGAGTTCGGCAGCCCCAGCATTTT. The chain couples TRBV5-8 to TRBJ1-5, with 9 positions matching TRBD1. Germline V gene sequence: CDR1 SGHTS, CDR2 YDEGEE. V shed 4 bases and J 7 bases; nucleotides not matched to a gene: 9. This CDR3 has 15 amino acids.

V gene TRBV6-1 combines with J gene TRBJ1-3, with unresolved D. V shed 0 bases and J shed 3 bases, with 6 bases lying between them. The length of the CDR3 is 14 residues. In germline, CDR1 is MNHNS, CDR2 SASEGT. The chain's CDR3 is CASSEAPGGNTIYF. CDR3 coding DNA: TGTGCCAGCAGTGAAGCGCCGGGTGGAAACACCATATATTTT.

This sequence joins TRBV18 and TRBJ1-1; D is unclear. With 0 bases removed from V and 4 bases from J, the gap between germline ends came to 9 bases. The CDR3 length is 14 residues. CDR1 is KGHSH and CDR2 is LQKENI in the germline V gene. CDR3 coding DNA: TGTGCCAGCTCACCACCAGCCGGGTCCACTGAAGCTTTCTTT. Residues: CASSPPAGSTEAFF.

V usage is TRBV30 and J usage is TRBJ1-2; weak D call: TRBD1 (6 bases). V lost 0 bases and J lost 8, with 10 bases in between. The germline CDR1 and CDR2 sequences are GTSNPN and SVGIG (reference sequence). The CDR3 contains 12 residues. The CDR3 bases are TGTGCCTGGAGTGTACGAGGGGGAGGCTACACCTTC. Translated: CAWSVRGGGYTF.

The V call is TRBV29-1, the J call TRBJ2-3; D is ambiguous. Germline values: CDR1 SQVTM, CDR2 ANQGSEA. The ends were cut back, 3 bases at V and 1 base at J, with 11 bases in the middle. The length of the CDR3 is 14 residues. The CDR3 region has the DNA TGCAGCGTTGAGAGCCTGGTTGGCACAGATACGCAGTATTTT. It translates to CSVESLVGTDTQYF.

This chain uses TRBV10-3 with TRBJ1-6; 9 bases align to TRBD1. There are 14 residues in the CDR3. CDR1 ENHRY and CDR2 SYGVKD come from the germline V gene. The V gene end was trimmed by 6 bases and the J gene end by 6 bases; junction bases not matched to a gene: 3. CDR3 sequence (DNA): TGTGCCATCAGCCCGGACAGGGGTAATTCACCCCTCCACTTT. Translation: CAISPDRGNSPLHF.

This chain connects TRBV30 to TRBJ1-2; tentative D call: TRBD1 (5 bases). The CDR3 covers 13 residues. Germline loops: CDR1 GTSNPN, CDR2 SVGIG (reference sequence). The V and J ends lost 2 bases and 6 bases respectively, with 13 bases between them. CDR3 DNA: TGTGCCTGGAGTCCCAGGGCCTCCAATGGCTACACCTTC. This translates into CAWSPRASNGYTF.

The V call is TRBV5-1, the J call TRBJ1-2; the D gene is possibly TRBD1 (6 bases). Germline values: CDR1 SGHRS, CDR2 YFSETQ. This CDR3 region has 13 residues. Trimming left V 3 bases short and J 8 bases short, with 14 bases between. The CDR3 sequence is CASSSQGLEGYTF. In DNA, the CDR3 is TGCGCCAGCAGCTCACAGGGATTAGAAGGCTACACCTTC.

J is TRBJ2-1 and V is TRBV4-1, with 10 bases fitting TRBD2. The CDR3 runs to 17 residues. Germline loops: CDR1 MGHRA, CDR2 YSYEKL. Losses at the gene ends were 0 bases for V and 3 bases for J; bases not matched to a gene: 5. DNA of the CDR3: TGCGCCAGCAGCCAAGATGAAGCGGGGGGGGTCTACAATGAGCAGTTCTTC. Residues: CASSQDEAGGVYNEQFF.

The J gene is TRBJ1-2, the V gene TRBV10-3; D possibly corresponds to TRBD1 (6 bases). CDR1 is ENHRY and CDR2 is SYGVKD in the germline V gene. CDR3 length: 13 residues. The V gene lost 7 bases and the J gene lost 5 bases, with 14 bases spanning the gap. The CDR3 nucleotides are TGTGCCATCACCCCGGACAGAGAGTATGGCTACACCTTC. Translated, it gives CAITPDREYGYTF.

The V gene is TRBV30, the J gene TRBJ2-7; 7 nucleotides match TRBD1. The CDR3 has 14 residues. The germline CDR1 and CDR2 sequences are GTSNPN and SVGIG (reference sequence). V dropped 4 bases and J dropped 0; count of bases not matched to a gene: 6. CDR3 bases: TGTGCCTGGAATACAGGGGCCAACTCCTACGAGCAGTACTTC. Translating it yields CAWNTGANSYEQYF.

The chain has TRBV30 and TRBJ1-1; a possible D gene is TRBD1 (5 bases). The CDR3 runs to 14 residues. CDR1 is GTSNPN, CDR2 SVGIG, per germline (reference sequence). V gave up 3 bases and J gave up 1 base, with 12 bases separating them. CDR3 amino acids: CAWRSRVRNTEAFF. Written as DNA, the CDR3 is TGTGCCTGGAGGAGCAGGGTTCGGAACACTGAAGCTTTCTTT.

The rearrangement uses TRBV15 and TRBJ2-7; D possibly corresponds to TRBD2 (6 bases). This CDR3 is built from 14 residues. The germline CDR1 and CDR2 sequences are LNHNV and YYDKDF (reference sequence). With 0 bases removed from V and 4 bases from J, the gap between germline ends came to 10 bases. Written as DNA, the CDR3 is TGTGCCACCAGCAGAGATTTAGCGGAGTACGAGCAGTACTTC. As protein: CATSRDLAEYEQYF.

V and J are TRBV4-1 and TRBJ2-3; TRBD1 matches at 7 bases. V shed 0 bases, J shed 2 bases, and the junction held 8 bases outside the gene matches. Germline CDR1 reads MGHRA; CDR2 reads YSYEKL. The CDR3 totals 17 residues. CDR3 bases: TGCGCCAGCAGCCAAGACGACCGGGACAGCTTCACAGATACGCAGTATTTT. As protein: CASSQDDRDSFTDTQYF.

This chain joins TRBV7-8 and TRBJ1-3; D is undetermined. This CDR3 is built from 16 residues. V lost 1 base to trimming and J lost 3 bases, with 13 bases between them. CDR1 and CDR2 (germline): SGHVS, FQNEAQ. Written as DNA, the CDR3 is TGTGCCAGCAGCTTAGGTGGCCGGGTCTTTGGAAACACCATATATTTT. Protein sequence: CASSLGGRVFGNTIYF.

CDR3 nucleotide sequence: TGCGCCAGCAGCTCGGGCACAGATACGCAGTATTTT. Its translation: CASSSGTDTQYF. V and J are TRBV5-1 and TRBJ2-3, with D unclear. Germline lookup yields CDR1 SGHRS and CDR2 YFSETQ. The CDR3 loop spans 12 amino acids. Trimming shortened V by 3 bases and J by 1 base, and 3 bases separated the two germline ends.

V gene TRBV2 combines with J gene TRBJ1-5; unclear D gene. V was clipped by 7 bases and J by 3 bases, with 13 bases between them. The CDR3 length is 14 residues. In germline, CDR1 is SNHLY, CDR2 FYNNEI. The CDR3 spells CASNPRLNNQPQHF. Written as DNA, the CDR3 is TGTGCCAGCAACCCACGACTGAACAATCAGCCCCAGCATTTT.

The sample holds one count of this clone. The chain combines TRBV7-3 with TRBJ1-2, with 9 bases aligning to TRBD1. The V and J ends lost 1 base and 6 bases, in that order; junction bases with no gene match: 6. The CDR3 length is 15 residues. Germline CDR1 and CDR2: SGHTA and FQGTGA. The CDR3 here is CASSLMRTGVNGYTF. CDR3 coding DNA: TGTGCCAGCAGCTTAATGAGGACAGGGGTGAATGGCTACACCTTC.

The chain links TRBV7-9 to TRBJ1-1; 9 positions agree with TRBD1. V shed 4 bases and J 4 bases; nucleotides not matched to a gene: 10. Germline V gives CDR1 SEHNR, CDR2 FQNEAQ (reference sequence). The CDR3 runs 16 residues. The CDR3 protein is CASSSRDRAYATEAFF. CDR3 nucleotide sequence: TGTGCCAGCAGCTCCCGGGACAGGGCTTACGCCACTGAAGCTTTCTTT.

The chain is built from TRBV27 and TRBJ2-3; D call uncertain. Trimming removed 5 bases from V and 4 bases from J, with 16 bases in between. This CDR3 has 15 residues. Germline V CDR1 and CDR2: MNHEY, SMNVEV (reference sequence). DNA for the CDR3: TGTGCCAGCAGTAGCTCCCCGAGATCGTCAGATACGCAGTATTTT. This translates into CASSSSPRSSDTQYF.